Following are 7 T cell receptor beta chains from one sample sequenced in a study of blood T cells in healthy people across ages. A second PCR, run for roughly 7 to 11 cycles, used a sample-barcoded 5' primer plus a J-beta primer mix. From the 5' RACE reads, TCRdb called clonotypes with MiXCR, one entry per CDR3 protein. This table holds hundreds of thousands of distinct CDR3 sequences, 25% to 35% found once. Sequencing was carried out using blood. Receptors were obtained from a woman aged 80 or over in good health.

The chain has TRBV3-1 and TRBJ1-1, with 9 bases that match TRBD1. The ends lost 2 bases at V and 11 bases at J; junction bases unmatched: 9. The CDR3 has 14 residues. Germline lookup yields CDR1 LGHDT and CDR2 YNNKEL (reference sequence). CDR3 coding DNA: TGTGCCAGCAGCCAAAAAGGGGGACAGGGAGACGCTTTCTTT. Translated, it gives CASSQKGGQGDAFF. The full variable domain, its missing parts supplied by reference TRBV3-1 and TRBJ1-1, is DTAVSQTPKYLVTQMGNDKSIKCEQNLGHDTMYWYKQDSKKFLKIMFSYNNKELIINETVPNRFSPKSPDKAHLNLHINSLELGDSAVYFCASSQKGGQGDAFFGQGTRLTVV.

This clonotype is a singleton in its sample. Being one base from a much bigger clone, this may be a read error. The gene calls are TRBV9 and TRBJ2-3, with 10 bases aligning to TRBD2. This CDR3 region has 16 residues. Germline CDR1 SGDLS, CDR2 YYNGEE. The CDR3 sequence: CAGSVSGGAGGDTQYF. The CDR3 region has the DNA TGTGCCGGCAGCGTGAGCGGGGGGGCAGGTGGAGATACGCAGTATTTT.

This clonotype appeared many times. The chain combines TRBV20-1 with TRBJ1-5; 10 bases are a match to TRBD1. V shed 5 bases, J shed 4 bases, and the junction held 8 bases outside the gene matches. This CDR3 region has 15 residues. CDR1 is DFQATT, CDR2 SNEGSKA, per germline (reference sequence). CDR3 sequence reads: CSAGGTGDGNQPQHF. For the CDR3, the DNA is TGCAGTGCTGGGGGGACAGGGGATGGGAATCAGCCCCAGCATTTT.

This clonotype has just a few counts. Since a much larger clone is just one base distant, this may be a read error. V usage is TRBV3-1 and J usage is TRBJ2-7, with D unresolved. The CDR3 extends over 15 amino acids. Germline CDR1 reads LGHDT; CDR2 reads YNNKEL (reference sequence). V dropped 0 bases and J dropped 7 bases, with 16 bases sitting between them. This chain's CDR3 is CASSQEVGSYNEQYF. The CDR3 nucleotides read TGTGCCAGCAGCCAAGAGGTAGGCAGTTACAATGAGCAGTACTTC.

This clonotype was recorded many times. This chain uses TRBV20-1 with TRBJ2-4; 8 bases map to TRBD1. V trimming: 0 bases; J trimming: 6 bases; junction bases outside the gene matches: 4. Germline CDR1 is DFQATT and CDR2 is SNEGSKA (reference sequence). The CDR3 consists of 14 residues. The CDR3 is CSARDRGPGNIQYF. The CDR3 nucleotides are TGCAGTGCTAGAGACAGGGGGCCGGGAAACATTCAGTACTTC.

This clonotype was observed many times. The rearrangement joins TRBV7-9 to TRBJ2-1, with D hard to call. The germline CDR1 and CDR2 sequences are SEHNR and FQNEAQ (reference sequence). The length of the CDR3 is 16 residues. V was clipped by 1 base and J by 1 base, with 11 bases between them. CDR3 DNA sequence: TGTGCCAGCAGCTTAGTCGGATCCCCTTCCTACAATGAGCAGTTCTTC. Translation: CASSLVGSPSYNEQFF.

With regard to this clonotype: A read error may be the cause here, since a much bigger clone is one base away. J is TRBJ1-1 and V is TRBV5-1; D not certain. The CDR3 extends over 16 amino acids. Germline CDR1 is SGHRS and CDR2 is YFSETQ. The V end lost 0 bases, the J end lost 1 base, and 13 bases lay between the germline ends. DNA of the CDR3: TGCGCCAGCAGCTTGGGAGGCAACTGGGGGAACACTGAAGCTTTCTTT. Amino acids: CASSLGGNWGNTEAFF.